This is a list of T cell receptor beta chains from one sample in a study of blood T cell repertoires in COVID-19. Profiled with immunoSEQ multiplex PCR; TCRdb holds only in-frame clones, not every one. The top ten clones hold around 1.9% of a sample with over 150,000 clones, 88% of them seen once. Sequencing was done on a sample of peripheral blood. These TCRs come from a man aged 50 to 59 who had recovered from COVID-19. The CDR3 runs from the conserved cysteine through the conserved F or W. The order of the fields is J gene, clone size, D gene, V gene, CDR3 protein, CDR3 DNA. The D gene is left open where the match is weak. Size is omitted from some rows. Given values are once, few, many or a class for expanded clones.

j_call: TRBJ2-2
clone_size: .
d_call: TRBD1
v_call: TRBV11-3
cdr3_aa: CASSARGQLGAGELFF
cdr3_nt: TGTGCCAGCAGCGCAAGGGGACAGCTTGGAGCCGGGGAGCTGTTTTTT

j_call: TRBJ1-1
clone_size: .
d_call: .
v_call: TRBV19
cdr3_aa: CASSIPGGGNTEAFF
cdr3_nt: TGTGCCAGTAGTATCCCGGGGGGGGGCAACACTGAAGCTTTCTTT

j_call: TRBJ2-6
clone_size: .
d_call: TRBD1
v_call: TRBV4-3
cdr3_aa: CASSQEGGGGANVLTF
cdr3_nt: TGCGCCAGCAGCCAAGAAGGGGGCGGAGGGGCCAACGTCCTGACTTTC

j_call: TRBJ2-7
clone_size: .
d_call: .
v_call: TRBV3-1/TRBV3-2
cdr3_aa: CASSQEPGLRLNEQYF
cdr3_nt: TGTGCCAGCAGCCAAGAACCGGGACTGCGTTTGAACGAGCAGTACTTC

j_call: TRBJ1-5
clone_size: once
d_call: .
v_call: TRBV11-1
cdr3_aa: CASSEAHNQPQHF
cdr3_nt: TGTGCCAGCAGCGAGGCCCACAATCAGCCCCAGCATTTT

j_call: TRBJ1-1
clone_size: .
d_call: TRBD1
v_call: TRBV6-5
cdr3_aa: CASRALQGSEAFF
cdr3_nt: TGTGCCAGCAGAGCCCTACAGGGGAGTGAAGCTTTCTTT

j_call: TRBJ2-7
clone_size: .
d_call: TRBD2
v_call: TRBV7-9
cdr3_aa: CASSLYNGGRAYEQYF
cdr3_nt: TGTGCCAGCAGCTTATATAATGGCGGGAGGGCGTACGAGCAGTACTTC

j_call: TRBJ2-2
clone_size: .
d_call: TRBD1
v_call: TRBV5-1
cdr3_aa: CASSLDRGNTGELFF
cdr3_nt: TGCGCCAGCAGCTTGGACAGGGGGAACACCGGGGAGCTGTTTTTT

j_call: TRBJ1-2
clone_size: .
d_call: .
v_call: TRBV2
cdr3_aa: CASSESFRSYGYTF
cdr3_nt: TGTGCCAGCAGTGAGTCGTTTCGGAGCTATGGCTACACCTTC

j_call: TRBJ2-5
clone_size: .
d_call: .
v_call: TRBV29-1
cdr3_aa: CSVVVAAKETQYF
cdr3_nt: TGCAGCGTTGTTGTAGCGGCAAAAGAGACCCAGTACTTC

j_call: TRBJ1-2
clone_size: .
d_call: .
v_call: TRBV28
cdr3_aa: CASSLSGSLNYGYTF
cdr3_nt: TGTGCCAGCAGTTTATCGGGATCACTTAACTATGGCTACACCTTC

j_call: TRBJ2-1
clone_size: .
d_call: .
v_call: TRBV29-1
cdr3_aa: CSVRVADNEQFF
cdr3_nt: TGCAGCGTTAGAGTAGCGGACAATGAGCAGTTCTTC

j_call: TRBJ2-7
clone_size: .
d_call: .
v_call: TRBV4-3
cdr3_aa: CASSPGWGNSYEQYF
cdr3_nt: TGCGCCAGCAGCCCCGGCTGGGGCAACTCCTACGAGCAGTACTTC

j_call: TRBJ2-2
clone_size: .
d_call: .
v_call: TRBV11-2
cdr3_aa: CASTIVGGRVTGELFF
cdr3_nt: TGTGCCAGCACAATCGTCGGGGGGCGCGTCACCGGGGAGCTGTTTTTT

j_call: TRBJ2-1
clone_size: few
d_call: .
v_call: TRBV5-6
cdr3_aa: CASSSVRGYNEQFF
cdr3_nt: TGTGCCAGCAGCTCGGTCCGGGGGTACAATGAGCAGTTCTTC

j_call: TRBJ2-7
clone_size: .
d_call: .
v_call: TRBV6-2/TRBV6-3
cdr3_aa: CASSRPTGMATEQYF
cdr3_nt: TGTGCCAGCAGTAGACCTACAGGGATGGCTACCGAGCAGTACTTC

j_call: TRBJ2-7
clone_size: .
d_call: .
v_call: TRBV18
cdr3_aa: CASSLTSSYEQYF
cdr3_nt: TGTGCCAGCTCATTGACAAGCTCCTACGAGCAGTACTTC

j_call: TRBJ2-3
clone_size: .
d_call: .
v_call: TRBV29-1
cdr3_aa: CSVEEVGSGDTQYF
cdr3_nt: TGCAGCGTTGAAGAGGTCGGGAGCGGGGATACGCAGTATTTT

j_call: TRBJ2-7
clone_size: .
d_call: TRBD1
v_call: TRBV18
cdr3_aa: CASSPLEGASEQYF
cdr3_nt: TGTGCCAGCTCACCCCTTGAGGGGGCGAGTGAGCAGTACTTC

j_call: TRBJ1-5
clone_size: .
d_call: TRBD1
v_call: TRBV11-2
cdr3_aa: CASSVDRGQWQPQHF
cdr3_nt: TGTGCCAGCAGCGTGGACAGGGGGCAGTGGCAGCCCCAGCATTTT

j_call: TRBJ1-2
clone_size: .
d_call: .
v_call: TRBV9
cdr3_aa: CASSVAPGGGSGYTF
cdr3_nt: TGTGCCAGCAGCGTAGCCCCTGGGGGGGGGAGCGGCTACACCTTC

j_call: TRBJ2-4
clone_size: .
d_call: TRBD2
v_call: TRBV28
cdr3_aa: CASSYGSGLVRQAKNIQYF
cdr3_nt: TGTGCCAGCAGTTATGGTAGCGGGCTGGTAAGGCAAGCCAAAAACATTCAGTACTTC

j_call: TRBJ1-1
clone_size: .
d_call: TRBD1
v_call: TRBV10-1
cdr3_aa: CASSELQGAQGEAFF
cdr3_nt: TGCGCCAGCAGTGAGTTACAGGGGGCACAGGGTGAAGCTTTCTTT

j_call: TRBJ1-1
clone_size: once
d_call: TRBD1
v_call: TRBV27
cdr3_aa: CASSSGFRSGQGPEAFF
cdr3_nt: TGTGCCAGCAGTTCTGGTTTCAGGTCCGGACAGGGCCCCGAAGCTTTCTTT

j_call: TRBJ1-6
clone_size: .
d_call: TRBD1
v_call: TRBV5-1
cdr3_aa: CASRRTGTDYNSPLHF
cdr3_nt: TGCGCCAGCAGACGTACTGGGACAGACTATAATTCACCCCTCCACTTT

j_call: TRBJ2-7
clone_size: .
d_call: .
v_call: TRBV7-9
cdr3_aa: CASSSQGSGTLKYEQYF
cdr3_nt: TGTGCCAGCAGCTCACAGGGAAGCGGGACCCTCAAATACGAGCAGTACTTC

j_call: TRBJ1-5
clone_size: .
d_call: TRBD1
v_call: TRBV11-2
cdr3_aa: CASSLLGQGVKDQPQHF
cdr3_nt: TGTGCCAGCAGCTTGTTAGGACAGGGGGTTAAGGATCAGCCCCAGCATTTT

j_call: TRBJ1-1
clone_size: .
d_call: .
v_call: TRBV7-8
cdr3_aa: CASSLGNVGSYTEAFF
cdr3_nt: TGTGCCAGCAGCTTAGGTAATGTTGGGAGTTACACTGAAGCTTTCTTT

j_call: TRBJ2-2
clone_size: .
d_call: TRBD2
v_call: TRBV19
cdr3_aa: CASSITSGSYTGELFF
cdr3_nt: TGTGCCAGTAGTATCACTAGCGGGAGTTACACCGGGGAGCTGTTTTTT

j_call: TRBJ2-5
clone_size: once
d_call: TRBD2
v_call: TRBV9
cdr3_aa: CASSVAGGSKETQYF
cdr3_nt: TGTGCCAGCAGCGTAGCGGGCGGGAGTAAAGAGACCCAGTACTTC

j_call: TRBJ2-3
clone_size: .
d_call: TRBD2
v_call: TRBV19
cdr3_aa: CASTLLAESAADTQYF
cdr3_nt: TGTGCCAGTACCCTCCTAGCGGAGAGTGCGGCAGATACGCAGTATTTT

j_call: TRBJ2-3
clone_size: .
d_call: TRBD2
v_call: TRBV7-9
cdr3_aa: CASSLTSGLGEVQYF
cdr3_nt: TGTGCCAGCAGCTTAACTAGCGGACTAGGCGAGGTGCAGTATTTT

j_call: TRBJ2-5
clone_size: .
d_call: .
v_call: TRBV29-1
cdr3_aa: CSVGGGAETQYF
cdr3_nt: TGCAGCGTGGGGGGGGGCGCTGAGACCCAGTACTTC

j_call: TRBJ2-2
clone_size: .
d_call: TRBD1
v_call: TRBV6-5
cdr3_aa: CASSYETGLNTGELFF
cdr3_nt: TGTGCCAGCAGTTACGAGACAGGGCTAAACACCGGGGAGCTGTTTTTT

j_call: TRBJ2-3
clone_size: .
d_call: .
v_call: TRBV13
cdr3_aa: CASSITGGRDRPFYSTDTQYF
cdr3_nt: TGTGCCAGCAGCATAACGGGGGGCCGGGACAGGCCATTCTATAGCACAGATACGCAGTATTTT

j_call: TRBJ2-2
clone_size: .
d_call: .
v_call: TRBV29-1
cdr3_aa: CSAREIEGPGELFF
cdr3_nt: TGCAGCGCTAGGGAAATTGAGGGTCCAGGGGAGCTGTTTTTT

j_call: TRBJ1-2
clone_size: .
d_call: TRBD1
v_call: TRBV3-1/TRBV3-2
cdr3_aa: CASSPTGTADVGYTF
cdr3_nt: TGTGCCAGCAGCCCCACGGGGACAGCCGATGTTGGCTACACCTTC

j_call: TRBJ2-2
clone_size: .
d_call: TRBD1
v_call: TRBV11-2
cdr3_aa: CASSLERDRTTGELFF
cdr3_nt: TGTGCCAGCAGCTTAGAGCGGGACAGGACCACCGGGGAGCTGTTTTTT

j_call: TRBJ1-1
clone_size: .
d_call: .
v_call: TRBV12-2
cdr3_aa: CATSPGVNTEAFF
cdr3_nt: TGTGCAACTAGCCCAGGGGTGAACACTGAAGCTTTCTTT

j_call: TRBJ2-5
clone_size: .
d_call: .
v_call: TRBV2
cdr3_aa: CASSWDTQETQYF
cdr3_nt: TGTGCCAGCAGCTGGGACACCCAAGAGACCCAGTACTTC

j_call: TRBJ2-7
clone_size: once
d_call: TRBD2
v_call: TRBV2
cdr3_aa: CASGTSGTYEQYF
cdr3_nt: TGTGCCAGCGGGACTAGCGGGACCTACGAGCAGTACTTC

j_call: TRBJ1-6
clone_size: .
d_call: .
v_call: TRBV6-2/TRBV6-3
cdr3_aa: CASSYGTFNSPLHF
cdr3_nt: TGTGCCAGCAGTTACGGGACTTTTAATTCACCCCTCCACTTT

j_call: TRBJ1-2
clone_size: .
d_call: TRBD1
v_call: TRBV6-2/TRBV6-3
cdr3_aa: CASSNPGDRGALWLYGYTF
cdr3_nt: TGTGCCAGCAGCAACCCGGGGGACAGGGGCGCTTTATGGCTCTATGGCTACACCTTC

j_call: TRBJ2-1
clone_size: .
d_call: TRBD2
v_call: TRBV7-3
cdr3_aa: CASSYSSGGYYNEQFF
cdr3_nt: TGTGCCAGCAGCTACTCCAGCGGGGGCTACTACAATGAGCAGTTCTTC

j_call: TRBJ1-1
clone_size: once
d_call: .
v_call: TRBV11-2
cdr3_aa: CASSRRWAVNTEAFF
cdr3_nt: TGTGCCAGCAGCCGAAGATGGGCCGTGAACACTGAAGCTTTCTTT

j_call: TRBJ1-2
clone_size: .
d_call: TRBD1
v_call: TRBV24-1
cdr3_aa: CATSDQDRGYGYTF
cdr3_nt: TGTGCCACCAGTGACCAGGACAGGGGCTATGGCTACACCTTC

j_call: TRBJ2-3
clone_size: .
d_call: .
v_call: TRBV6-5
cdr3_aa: CASGTRGTDTQYF
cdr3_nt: TGTGCCAGCGGGACCCGGGGGACAGATACGCAGTATTTT

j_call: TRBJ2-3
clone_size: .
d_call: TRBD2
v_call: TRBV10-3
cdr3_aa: CAIRNPSGSGDTQYF
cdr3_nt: TGTGCCATCAGGAACCCAAGCGGGAGTGGAGATACGCAGTATTTT

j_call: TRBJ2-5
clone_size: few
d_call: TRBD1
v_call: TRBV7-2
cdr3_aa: CASSAGQAETQYF
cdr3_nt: TGTGCCAGCAGCGCAGGACAGGCAGAGACCCAGTACTTC

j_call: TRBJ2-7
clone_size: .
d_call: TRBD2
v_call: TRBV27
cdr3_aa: CASSLSGGDVLYEQYF
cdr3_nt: TGTGCCAGCAGTTTATCCGGGGGGGACGTCCTCTACGAGCAGTACTTC